A selection of T cell receptor beta chains follows, all from one sample in a study of blood T cell repertoires in COVID-19. Assay: immunoSEQ multiplex PCR; the TCRdb copy retains only in-frame clones and omits some. Among just under 150,000 clones listed, about nine tenths were seen once. Sample: peripheral blood. Receptors were obtained from a man aged 50-60 years who had recovered from COVID-19. The CDR3 runs from the conserved cysteine through the conserved F or W. The D gene is left open where the match is weak.

CDR3aa: CAIKVTQNTEAFF
CDR3nt: TGTGCCATCAAAGTGACACAGAACACTGAAGCTTTCTTT
len: 13
j_gene: TRBJ1-1
v_gene: TRBV10-3
d_gene: -

CDR3aa: CASSFPGTGRREQYF
CDR3nt: TGTGCCAGCAGTTTCCCAGGGACAGGGAGGAGAGAGCAGTACTTC
len: 15
j_gene: TRBJ2-7
v_gene: TRBV6-5
d_gene: TRBD1

CDR3aa: CASSAQETQYF
CDR3nt: TGTGCCAGCAGCGCCCAGGAGACCCAGTACTTC
len: 11
j_gene: TRBJ2-5
v_gene: TRBV11-2
d_gene: -

CDR3aa: CASSLDGLDSYNEQFF
CDR3nt: TGTGCCAGCAGCTTAGACGGACTGGACTCCTACAATGAGCAGTTCTTC
len: 16
j_gene: TRBJ2-1
v_gene: TRBV13
d_gene: -

CDR3aa: CASSFRMTGADSPLHF
CDR3nt: TGTGCCAGCAGTTTCCGCATGACAGGGGCGGATTCACCCCTCCACTTT
len: 16
j_gene: TRBJ1-6
v_gene: TRBV6-2/TRBV6-3
d_gene: TRBD1

CDR3aa: CAWSTGIGNTIYF
CDR3nt: TGTGCCTGGAGTACAGGGATCGGAAACACCATATATTTT
len: 13
j_gene: TRBJ1-3
v_gene: TRBV30
d_gene: -

CDR3aa: CASSLDRDGGTEAFF
CDR3nt: TGTGCCAGCTCACTCGACAGGGATGGAGGCACTGAAGCTTTCTTT
len: 15
j_gene: TRBJ1-1
v_gene: TRBV18
d_gene: TRBD1

CDR3aa: CASSVTGKTNEKLFF
CDR3nt: TGTGCCAGCAGCGTTACAGGGAAAACTAATGAAAAACTGTTTTTT
len: 15
j_gene: TRBJ1-4
v_gene: TRBV9
d_gene: -

CDR3aa: CASSYTAGRVDTQYF
CDR3nt: TGTGCCAGCAGTTACACTGCGGGGCGGGTAGATACGCAGTATTTT
len: 15
j_gene: TRBJ2-3
v_gene: TRBV6-5
d_gene: -

CDR3aa: CASSARTTGASEKLFF
CDR3nt: TGTGCCAGCAGCGCGCGGACCACAGGTGCTTCGGAAAAACTGTTTTTT
len: 16
j_gene: TRBJ1-4
v_gene: TRBV11-2
d_gene: -

CDR3aa: CASSPRLAGVGDTQYF
CDR3nt: TGTGCCAGCAGCCCTCGACTAGCGGGGGTGGGAGATACGCAGTATTTT
len: 16
j_gene: TRBJ2-3
v_gene: TRBV5-4
d_gene: TRBD2